Each of the 11 T cell receptor beta chains below was sequenced from the same sample in a study of blood T cell repertoires in COVID-19. The protocol was immunoSEQ multiplex PCR, while the TCRdb copy is restricted to in-frame clones and leaves out a portion. The sample includes 35,000 to 50,000 clones, about 90% of them seen just once. Source material: peripheral blood. The origin of the receptors is a man over 45 with active COVID-19.

The chain has TRBV11-2 and TRBJ1-2; D may be TRBD1 (6 bases). There are 13 residues in the CDR3. Trimming removed 2 bases from V and 7 bases from J, with 11 bases in between. Germline V gene sequence: CDR1 SGHAT, CDR2 FQNNGV. The CDR3 bases are TGTGCCAGCAGCTTAAACCCAGGGGTTGGCTACACCTTC. It specifies CASSLNPGVGYTF.

Comment on this clone: Compared with germline, one end of the junction differs, possibly owing to a read error. The chain is built from TRBV29-1 and TRBJ2-1; D remains unclear. The germline V gene encodes CDR1 SQVTM and CDR2 ANQGSEA. The CDR3 is 13 residues long. CDR3 sequence reads: CSVEPYSNNEQFF. As DNA, the CDR3 is TGCAGCGTTGAACCCTACTCCAACAATGAGCAGTTCTTC.

This clone was picked up a small number of times. J is TRBJ2-5 and V is TRBV19; the match to TRBD2 covers 8 bases. Germline loops: CDR1 LNHDA, CDR2 SQIVND (reference sequence). V shed 7 bases and J 5 bases; nucleotides not matched to a gene: 15. The CDR3 spans 16 residues. CDR3 loop: CASTGGAVISLETQYF. The CDR3 region has the DNA TGTGCCAGTACCGGGGGGGCGGTTATTAGTTTGGAGACCCAGTACTTC. Supplemented by reference TRBV19 and TRBJ2-5, the full variable domain reads DGGITQSPKYLFRKEGQNVTLSCEQNLNHDAMYWYRQDPGQGLRLIYYSQIVNDFQKGDIAEGYSVSREKKESFPLTVTSAQKNPTAFYLCASTGGAVISLETQYFGPGTRLLVL.

This chain links TRBV19 with TRBJ1-2, with D tentatively TRBD1 (6 bases). V lost 4 bases and J lost 8, with 20 bases in between. The length of the CDR3 is 15 residues. Per germline, CDR1 LNHDA and CDR2 SQIVND (reference sequence). CDR3 amino acids: CASSNPDSFYVGYTF. CDR3 DNA sequence: TGTGCCAGTAGTAACCCGGACAGCTTCTATGTGGGCTACACCTTC.

This sequence joins TRBV12-5 and TRBJ2-4, with TRBD2 identical over 7 bases. The CDR3 consists of 17 residues. Unmatched junction bases numbered 8, after V lost 0 bases and J lost 3 bases. The V gene's germline CDR1 is LGHNT and CDR2 FRNRAP. The CDR3 DNA follows: TGTGCTAGTGGTTTGGTACTGGGTGGGAGGGACAAAAACATTCAGTACTTC. The encoded protein is CASGLVLGGRDKNIQYF.

This chain links TRBV7-3 with TRBJ1-6, with 8 bases aligning to TRBD1. The CDR3 is 13 residues long. V was clipped by 5 bases and J by 8 bases; unmatched bases: 2. From germline, CDR1 is SGHTA and CDR2 FQGTGA. The CDR3 coding sequence is TGTGCCAGCAGCCAGACAGGGGATTCACCCCTCCACTTT. Protein product: CASSQTGDSPLHF.

V is TRBV11-2 and J is TRBJ2-2; D is unresolved. This CDR3 is built from 14 residues. Germline CDR1 and CDR2: SGHAT and FQNNGV. The ends were cut back, 1 base at V and 6 bases at J, with 9 bases in the middle. This CDR3 reads CASSLGQRAGELFF. The CDR3 coding sequence is TGTGCCAGCAGCTTAGGGCAGCGCGCCGGGGAGCTGTTTTTT.

The chain couples TRBV7-6 to TRBJ1-1; maybe TRBD1 (5 bases). CDR1 is SGHVS and CDR2 is FNYEAQ in the germline V gene. V lost 5 bases and J lost 0, with 10 bases in between. This CDR3 comprises 14 residues. For the CDR3, the DNA is TGTGCCAGCAGCCCGTCAGGGATGAACACTGAAGCTTTCTTT. Translated: CASSPSGMNTEAFF. Combining the CDR3 with reference TRBV7-6 and TRBJ1-1 gives the whole variable domain GAGVSQSPRYKVTKRGQDVALRCDPISGHVSLYWYRQALGQGPEFLTYFNYEAQQDKSGLPNDRFSAERPEGSISTLTIQRTEQRDSAMYRCASSPSGMNTEAFFGQGTRLTVV.

The chain combines TRBV5-1 with TRBJ1-3; D is possibly TRBD1 (6 bases). Looked up from germline, CDR1 is SGHRS and CDR2 is YFSETQ. The V end was cut by 4 bases, the J end by 1 base, with 12 bases between. This CDR3 contains 15 residues. DNA of the CDR3: TGCGCCAGCAGCCCGGGAGGACAGTCTGGAAACACCATATATTTT. Encoded protein: CASSPGGQSGNTIYF.

The gene calls are TRBV5-1 and TRBJ1-3, with a weak D call TRBD1 (5 bases). Germline V gene sequence: CDR1 SGHRS, CDR2 YFSETQ. V was cut by 3 bases and J by 4 bases, with 14 bases left in between. The CDR3 covers 15 residues. For the CDR3, the DNA is TGCGCCAGCAGCTCCACTGGGACTGCCGGAAACACCATATATTTT. It encodes CASSSTGTAGNTIYF.

The chain joins TRBV30 to TRBJ2-7; TRBD1 might be the D (6 bases). CDR1 and CDR2 (germline): GTSNPN, SVGIG (reference sequence). The CDR3 has 11 amino acids. The germline V and J ends were trimmed by 4 bases and 3 bases, with 7 bases remaining between them. CDR3 amino acids: CAWNRVYEQYF. The DNA for the CDR3 is TGTGCCTGGAACAGGGTCTACGAGCAGTACTTC.